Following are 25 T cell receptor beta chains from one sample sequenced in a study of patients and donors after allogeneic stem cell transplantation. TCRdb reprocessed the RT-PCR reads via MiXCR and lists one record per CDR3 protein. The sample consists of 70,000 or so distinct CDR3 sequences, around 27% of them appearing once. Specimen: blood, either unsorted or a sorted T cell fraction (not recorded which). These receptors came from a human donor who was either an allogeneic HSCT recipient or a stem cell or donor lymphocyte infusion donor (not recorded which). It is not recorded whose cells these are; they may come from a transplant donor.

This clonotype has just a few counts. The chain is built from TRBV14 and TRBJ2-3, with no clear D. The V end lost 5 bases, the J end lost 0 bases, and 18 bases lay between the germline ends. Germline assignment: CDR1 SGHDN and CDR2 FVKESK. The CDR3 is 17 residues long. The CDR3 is CASSYGPASASTDTQYF. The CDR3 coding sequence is TGTGCCAGCAGCTACGGACCGGCTTCCGCTAGCACAGATACGCAGTATTTT.

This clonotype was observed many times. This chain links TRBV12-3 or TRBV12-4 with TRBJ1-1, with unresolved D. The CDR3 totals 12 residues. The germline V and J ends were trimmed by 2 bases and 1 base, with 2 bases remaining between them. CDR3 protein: CASSLWNTEAFF. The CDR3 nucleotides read TGTGCCAGCAGTTTATGGAACACTGAAGCTTTCTTT.

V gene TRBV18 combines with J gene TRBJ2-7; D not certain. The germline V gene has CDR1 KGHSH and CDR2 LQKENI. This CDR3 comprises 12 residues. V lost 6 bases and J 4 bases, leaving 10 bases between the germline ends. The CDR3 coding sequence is TGTGCCAGCTCCTCGTCCGGGTACGAGCAGTACTTC. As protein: CASSSSGYEQYF.

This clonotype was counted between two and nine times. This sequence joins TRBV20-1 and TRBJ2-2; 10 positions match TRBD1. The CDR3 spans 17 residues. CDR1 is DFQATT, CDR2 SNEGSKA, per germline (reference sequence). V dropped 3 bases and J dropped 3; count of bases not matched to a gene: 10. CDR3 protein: CSARGLTGQGHTGELFF. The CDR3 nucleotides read TGCAGTGCTAGGGGCCTGACGGGACAGGGGCACACCGGGGAGCTGTTTTTT.

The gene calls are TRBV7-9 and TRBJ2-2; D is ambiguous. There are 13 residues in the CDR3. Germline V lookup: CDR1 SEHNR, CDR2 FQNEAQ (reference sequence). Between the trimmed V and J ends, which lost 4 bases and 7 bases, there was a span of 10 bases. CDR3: CASSYIWGGELFF. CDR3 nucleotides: TGTGCCAGCAGCTATATCTGGGGCGGGGAGCTGTTTTTT.

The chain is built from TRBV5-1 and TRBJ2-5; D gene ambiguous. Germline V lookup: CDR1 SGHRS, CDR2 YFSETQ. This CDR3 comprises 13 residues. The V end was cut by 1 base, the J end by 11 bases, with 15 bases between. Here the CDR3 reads CASSLSSRATQYF. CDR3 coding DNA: TGCGCCAGCAGCTTGTCTAGTAGGGCCACTCAGTACTTC.

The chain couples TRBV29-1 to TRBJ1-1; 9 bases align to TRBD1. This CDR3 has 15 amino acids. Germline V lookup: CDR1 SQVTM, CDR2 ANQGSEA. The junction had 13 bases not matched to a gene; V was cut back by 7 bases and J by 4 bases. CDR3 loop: CSASTGGWLGTEAFF. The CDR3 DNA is TGCAGCGCATCCACAGGGGGCTGGTTGGGCACTGAAGCTTTCTTT.

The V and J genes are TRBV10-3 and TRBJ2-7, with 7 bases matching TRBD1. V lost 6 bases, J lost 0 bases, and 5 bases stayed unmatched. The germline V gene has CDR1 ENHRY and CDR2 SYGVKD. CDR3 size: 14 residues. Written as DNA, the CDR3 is TGTGCCATCAGATCGACAGGGCCCTCCTACGAGCAGTACTTC. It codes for CAIRSTGPSYEQYF.

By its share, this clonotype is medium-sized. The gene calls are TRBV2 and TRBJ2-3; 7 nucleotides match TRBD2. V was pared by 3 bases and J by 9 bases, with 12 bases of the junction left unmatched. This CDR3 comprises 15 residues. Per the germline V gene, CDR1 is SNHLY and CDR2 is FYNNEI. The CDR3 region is CASSEEASGQITQYF. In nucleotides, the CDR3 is TGTGCCAGCAGTGAGGAGGCTAGCGGCCAGATAACGCAGTATTTT.

CDR3 residues: CASKKQGAFDTEAFF. The CDR3 nucleotides read TGCGCCAGCAAAAAACAGGGGGCGTTCGACACTGAAGCTTTCTTT. The chain carries TRBV5-1 and TRBJ1-1, with TRBD1 matching 9 bases. The J segment lost 3 bases and the V segment lost 6 bases, leaving 9 bases of the junction unmatched. The germline V gene has CDR1 SGHRS and CDR2 YFSETQ. CDR3 length equals 15 residues.

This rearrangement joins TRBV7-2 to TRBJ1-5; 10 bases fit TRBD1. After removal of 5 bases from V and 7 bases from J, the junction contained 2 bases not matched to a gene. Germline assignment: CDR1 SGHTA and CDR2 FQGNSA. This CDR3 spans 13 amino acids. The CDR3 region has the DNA TGTGCCAGCAGCACGGGACAGGGGCAGCCCCAGCATTTT. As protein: CASSTGQGQPQHF.

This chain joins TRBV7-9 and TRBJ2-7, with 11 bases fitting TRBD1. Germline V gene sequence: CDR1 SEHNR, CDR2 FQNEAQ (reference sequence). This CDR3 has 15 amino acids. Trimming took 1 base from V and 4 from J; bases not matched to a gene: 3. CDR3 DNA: TGTGCCAGCAGCTTAGGTGGGACAGGGGGGTACGAGCAGTACTTC. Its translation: CASSLGGTGGYEQYF. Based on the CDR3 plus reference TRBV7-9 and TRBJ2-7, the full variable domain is DTGVSQNPRHKITKRGQNVTFRCDPISEHNRLYWYRQTLGQGPEFLTYFQNEAQLEKSRLLSDRFSAERPKGSFSTLEIQRTEQGDSAMYLCASSLGGTGGYEQYFGPGTRLTVT.

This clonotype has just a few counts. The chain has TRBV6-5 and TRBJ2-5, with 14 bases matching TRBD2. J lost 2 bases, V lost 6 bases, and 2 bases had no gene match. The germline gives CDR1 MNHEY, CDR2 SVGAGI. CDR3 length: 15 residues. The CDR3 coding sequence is TGTGCCAGCAGATGGACTAGCGGGGGGCAAGAGACCCAGTACTTC. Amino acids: CASRWTSGGQETQYF.

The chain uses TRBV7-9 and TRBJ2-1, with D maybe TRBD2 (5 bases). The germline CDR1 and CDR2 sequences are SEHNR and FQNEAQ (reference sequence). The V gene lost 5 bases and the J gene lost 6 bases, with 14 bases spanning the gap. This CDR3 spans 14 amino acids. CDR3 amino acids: CASSPPDWFNEQFF. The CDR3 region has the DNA TGTGCCAGCAGCCCCCCGGACTGGTTCAATGAGCAGTTCTTC.

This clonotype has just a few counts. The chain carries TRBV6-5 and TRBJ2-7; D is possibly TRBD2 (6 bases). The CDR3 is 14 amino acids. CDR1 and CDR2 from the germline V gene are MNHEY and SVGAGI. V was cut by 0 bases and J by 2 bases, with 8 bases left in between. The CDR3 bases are TGTGCCAGCAGTTACTCGGAGGGGACCTACGAGCAGTACTTC. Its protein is CASSYSEGTYEQYF.

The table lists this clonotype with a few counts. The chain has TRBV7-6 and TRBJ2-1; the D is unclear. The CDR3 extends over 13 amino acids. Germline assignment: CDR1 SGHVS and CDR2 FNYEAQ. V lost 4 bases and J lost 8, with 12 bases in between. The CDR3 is CASSSTPFDEQFF. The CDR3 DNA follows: TGTGCCAGCAGCTCAACTCCTTTTGATGAGCAGTTCTTC.

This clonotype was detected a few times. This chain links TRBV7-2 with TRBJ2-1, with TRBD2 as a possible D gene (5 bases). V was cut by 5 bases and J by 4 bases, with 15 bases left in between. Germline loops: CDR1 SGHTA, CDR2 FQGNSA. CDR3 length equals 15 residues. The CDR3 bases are TGTGCCAGCAGCCGGCGTAACGGGGTTTACAATGAGCAGTTCTTC. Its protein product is CASSRRNGVYNEQFF. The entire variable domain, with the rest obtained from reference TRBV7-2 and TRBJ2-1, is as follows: GAGVSQSPSNKVTEKGKDVELRCDPISGHTALYWYRQSLGQGLEFLIYFQGNSAPDKSGLPSDRFSAERTGGSVSTLTIQRTQQEDSAVYLCASSRRNGVYNEQFFGPGTRLTVL.

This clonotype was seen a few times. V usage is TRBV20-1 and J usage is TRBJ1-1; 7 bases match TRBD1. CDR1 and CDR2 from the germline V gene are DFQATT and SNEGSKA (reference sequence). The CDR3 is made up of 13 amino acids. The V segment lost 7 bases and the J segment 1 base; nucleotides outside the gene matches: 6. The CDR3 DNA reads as TGCAGTGTCCTCGAGGGGGCGAACACTGAAGCTTTCTTT. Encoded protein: CSVLEGANTEAFF.

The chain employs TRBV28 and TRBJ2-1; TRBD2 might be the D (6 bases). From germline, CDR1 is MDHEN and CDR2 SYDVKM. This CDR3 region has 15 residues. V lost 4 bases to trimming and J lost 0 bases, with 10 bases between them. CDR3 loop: CASSSREPSYNEQFF. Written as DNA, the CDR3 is TGTGCCAGCAGTTCGCGGGAACCCTCCTACAATGAGCAGTTCTTC.

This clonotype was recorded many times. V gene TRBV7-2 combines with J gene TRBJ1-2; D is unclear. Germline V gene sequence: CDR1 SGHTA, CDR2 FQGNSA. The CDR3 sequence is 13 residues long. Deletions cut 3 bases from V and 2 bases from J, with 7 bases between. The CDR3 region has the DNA TGTGCCAGCAGCTTCTCCGGCAACTATGGCTACACCTTC. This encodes CASSFSGNYGYTF.

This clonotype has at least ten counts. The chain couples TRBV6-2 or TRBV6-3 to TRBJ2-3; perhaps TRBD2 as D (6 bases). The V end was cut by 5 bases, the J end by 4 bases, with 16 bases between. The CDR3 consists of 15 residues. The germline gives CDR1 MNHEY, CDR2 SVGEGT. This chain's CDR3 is CASSPLATGADTQYF. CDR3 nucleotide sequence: TGTGCCAGCAGTCCGCTAGCCACGGGGGCAGATACGCAGTATTTT.

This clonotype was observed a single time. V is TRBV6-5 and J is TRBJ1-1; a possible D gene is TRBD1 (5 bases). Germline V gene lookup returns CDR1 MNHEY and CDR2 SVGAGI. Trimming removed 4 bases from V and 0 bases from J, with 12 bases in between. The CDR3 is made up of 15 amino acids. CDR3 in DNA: TGTGCCAGCAGTTTGGGAAGGGGATTGAACACTGAAGCTTTCTTT. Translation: CASSLGRGLNTEAFF.

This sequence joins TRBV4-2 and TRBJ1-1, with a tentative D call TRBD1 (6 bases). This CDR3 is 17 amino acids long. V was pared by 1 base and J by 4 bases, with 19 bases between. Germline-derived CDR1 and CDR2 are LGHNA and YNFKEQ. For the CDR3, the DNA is TGTGCCAGCAGCCAAGGCGGACAGACTATCGGAGGCACTGAAGCTTTCTTT. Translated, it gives CASSQGGQTIGGTEAFF.

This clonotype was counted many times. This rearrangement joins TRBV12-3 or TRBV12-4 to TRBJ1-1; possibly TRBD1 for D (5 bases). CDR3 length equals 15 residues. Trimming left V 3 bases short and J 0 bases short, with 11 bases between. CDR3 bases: TGTGCCAGCAGTTTCGCGGGACTTATGAACACTGAAGCTTTCTTT. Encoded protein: CASSFAGLMNTEAFF.

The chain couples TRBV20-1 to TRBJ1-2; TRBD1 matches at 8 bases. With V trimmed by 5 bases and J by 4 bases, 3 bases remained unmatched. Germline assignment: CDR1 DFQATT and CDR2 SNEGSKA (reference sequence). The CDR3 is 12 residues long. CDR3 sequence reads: CSARQGTYGYTF. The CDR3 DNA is TGCAGTGCTCGACAGGGGACCTATGGCTACACCTTC.